The text below deals with one T cell receptor (beta chain). Participants were aged about 18 to 100 years from 24 US areas. Exposed study participants had met a COVID-19 case within 2 weeks before entry. The data are from a study of blood T cell repertoires in COVID-19. Study-wide context: Sample material is recorded as cDNA or gDNA derived from T cells, B-cell-depleted T cells, or PBMCs.

Germline CDR1 SGHDN, CDR2 FVKESK. Trimming removed 2 bases from V and 1 base from J, with 4 bases in between. There are 13 residues in the CDR3. In the study's own analysis: Using reference gene primer amplification, nucleated cell counts were estimated. TCRdb keeps only in-frame clones here, not all; method: immunoSEQ multiplex PCR. The V and J calls and clone size were taken over from that table, and D and trimming were inferred from the DNA. The table shows about 240,000 clones, with roughly 80% occurring only once. This receptor was taken from a woman aged 35 to 49 who had been exposed to COVID-19. This chain uses TRBV14 with TRBJ2-3; D ambiguous. The sequenced material came from PBMCs or T cells enriched from blood (not recorded which). The CDR3 bases are TGTGCCAGCAGCCAACAGGGCACAGATACGCAGTATTTT. Its protein product is CASSQQGTDTQYF.